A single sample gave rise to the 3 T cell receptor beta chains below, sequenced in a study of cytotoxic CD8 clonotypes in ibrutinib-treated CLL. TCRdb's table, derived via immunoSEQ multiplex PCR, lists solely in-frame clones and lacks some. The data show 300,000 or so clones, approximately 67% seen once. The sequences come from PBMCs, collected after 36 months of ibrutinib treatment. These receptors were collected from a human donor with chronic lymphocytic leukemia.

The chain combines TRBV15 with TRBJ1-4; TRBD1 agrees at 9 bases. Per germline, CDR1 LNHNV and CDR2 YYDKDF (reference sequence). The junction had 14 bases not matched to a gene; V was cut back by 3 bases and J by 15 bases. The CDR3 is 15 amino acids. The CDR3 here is CATSRDRGIGKSLFF. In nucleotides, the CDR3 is TGTGCCACCAGCAGGGACAGGGGCATTGGGAAGAGCTTGTTTTTT.

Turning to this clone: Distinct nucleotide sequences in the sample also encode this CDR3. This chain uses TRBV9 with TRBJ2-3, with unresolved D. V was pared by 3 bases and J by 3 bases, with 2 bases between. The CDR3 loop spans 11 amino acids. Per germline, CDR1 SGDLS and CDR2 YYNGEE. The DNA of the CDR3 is TGTGCCAGCAGCGAGACAGATACGCAGTATTTT. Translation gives CASSETDTQYF.

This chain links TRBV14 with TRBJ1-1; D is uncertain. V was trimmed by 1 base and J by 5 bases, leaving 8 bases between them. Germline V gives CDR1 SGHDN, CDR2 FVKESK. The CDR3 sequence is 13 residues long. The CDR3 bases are TGTGCCAGCAGCCAAGTCATTGGGACTGAAGCTTTCTTT. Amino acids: CASSQVIGTEAFF. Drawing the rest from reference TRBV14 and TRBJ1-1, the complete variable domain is EAGVTQFPSHSVIEKGQTVTLRCDPISGHDNLYWYRRVMGKEIKFLLHFVKESKQDESGMPNNRFLAERTGGTYSTLKVQPAELEDSGVYFCASSQVIGTEAFFGQGTRLTVV.